A selection of T cell receptor beta chains follows, all from one sample in a study of blood T cell repertoires in COVID-19. Sequencing used immunoSEQ multiplex PCR; TCRdb keeps in-frame clones, though not all of them. The data contain about 120,000 clones, approximately 85% of them singletons. The sample consisted of peripheral blood. These receptors originate from a human donor in a cohort sampled during active COVID-19. The CDR3 runs from the conserved cysteine through the conserved F or W. The D gene is left open where the match is weak. Some rows have no size entry. The others give once, few or many, or a class for an expanded clone.

CDR3 length: 14; V gene: TRBV10-3; D gene: .; clone size: .; J gene: TRBJ2-7; CDR3 DNA: TGTGCCATCAGTGGGGCTCACAGGGAGCACGAGCAGTACTTC; CDR3 protein: CAISGAHREHEQYF
CDR3 length: 14; V gene: TRBV7-8; D gene: TRBD1; clone size: .; J gene: TRBJ2-5; CDR3 DNA: TGTGCCAGCAGCTTGGGAACAGGGGGAGAGACCCAGTACTTC; CDR3 protein: CASSLGTGGETQYF
CDR3 length: 12; V gene: TRBV7-9; D gene: .; clone size: .; J gene: TRBJ2-5; CDR3 DNA: TGTGCCAGCAGGGGGCAGGGAGAGACCCAGTACTTC; CDR3 protein: CASRGQGETQYF
CDR3 length: 17; V gene: TRBV11-2; D gene: TRBD1; clone size: .; J gene: TRBJ1-2; CDR3 DNA: TGTGCCAGCAGCTTAAGCCCCCCCGGGGACAGGGGGGATGGCTACACCTTC; CDR3 protein: CASSLSPPGDRGDGYTF
CDR3 length: 14; V gene: TRBV11-2; D gene: TRBD2; clone size: .; J gene: TRBJ2-7; CDR3 DNA: TGTGCCAGCAGGCCTAGCGGGGGGGCCTACGAGCAGTACTTC; CDR3 protein: CASRPSGGAYEQYF
CDR3 length: 14; V gene: TRBV7-9; D gene: .; clone size: few; J gene: TRBJ1-1; CDR3 DNA: TGTGCCAGCAGCTTAAACGGAGGGAACACTGAAGCTTTCTTT; CDR3 protein: CASSLNGGNTEAFF
CDR3 length: 13; V gene: TRBV18; D gene: TRBD1; clone size: .; J gene: TRBJ2-7; CDR3 DNA: TGTGCCAGCAGACAGGGACAGAGATACGAGCAGTACTTC; CDR3 protein: CASRQGQRYEQYF
CDR3 length: 12; V gene: TRBV6-5; D gene: .; clone size: .; J gene: TRBJ1-4; CDR3 DNA: TGTGCCAGCAGCACTATAGGTGAAAAACTGTTTTTT; CDR3 protein: CASSTIGEKLFF
CDR3 length: 13; V gene: TRBV29-1; D gene: TRBD1; clone size: .; J gene: TRBJ1-1; CDR3 DNA: TGCAGCGGTACGGGACAGGGGAACACTGAAGCTTTCTTT; CDR3 protein: CSGTGQGNTEAFF
CDR3 length: 17; V gene: TRBV11-2; D gene: TRBD2; clone size: .; J gene: TRBJ2-3; CDR3 DNA: TGTGCCAGCAGTTCCCCGGGACTAGCGGGGGGGCCAGATACGCAGTATTTT; CDR3 protein: CASSSPGLAGGPDTQYF
CDR3 length: 13; V gene: TRBV19; D gene: .; clone size: .; J gene: TRBJ1-4; CDR3 DNA: TGTGCCAGTAGTATAGAGGAGGGGCGCGAACTGTTTTTT; CDR3 protein: CASSIEEGRELFF
CDR3 length: 12; V gene: TRBV11-2; D gene: .; clone size: .; J gene: TRBJ1-6; CDR3 DNA: TGTGCCAGCAGCTTACCGAATTCACCCCTCCACTTT; CDR3 protein: CASSLPNSPLHF
CDR3 length: 16; V gene: TRBV5-6; D gene: .; clone size: .; J gene: TRBJ1-5; CDR3 DNA: TGTGCCAGCAGCTTGGGGGGTAGCGGTCTCAATCAGCCCCAGCATTTT; CDR3 protein: CASSLGGSGLNQPQHF
CDR3 length: 15; V gene: TRBV11-2; D gene: .; clone size: .; J gene: TRBJ1-3; CDR3 DNA: TGTGCCAGCAGCCCGGGCGACAGCTCCGGAAACACCATATATTTT; CDR3 protein: CASSPGDSSGNTIYF
CDR3 length: 18; V gene: TRBV5-1; D gene: TRBD1; clone size: .; J gene: TRBJ2-3; CDR3 DNA: TGCGCCAGCAGCTTACGGCCACCGGGACAGGCAAAGACAGATACGCAGTATTTT; CDR3 protein: CASSLRPPGQAKTDTQYF
CDR3 length: 15; V gene: TRBV7-2; D gene: TRBD1; clone size: few; J gene: TRBJ1-2; CDR3 DNA: TGTGCCAGCAGTCCGGGACAGGGAATTAACTATGGCTACACCTTC; CDR3 protein: CASSPGQGINYGYTF
CDR3 length: 15; V gene: TRBV2; D gene: .; clone size: .; J gene: TRBJ2-7; CDR3 DNA: TGTGCCAGCACCTTCGACAGACACTACTCCTACGAGCAGTACTTC; CDR3 protein: CASTFDRHYSYEQYF
CDR3 length: 15; V gene: TRBV11-2; D gene: .; clone size: .; J gene: TRBJ2-7; CDR3 DNA: TGTGCCAGCAGCCAATACGCGGCCGCGACCTACGAGCAGTACTTC; CDR3 protein: CASSQYAAATYEQYF
CDR3 length: 16; V gene: TRBV13; D gene: TRBD2; clone size: .; J gene: TRBJ2-1; CDR3 DNA: TGTGCCAGCAGCTTACTAGCGGGGGGACCCTACAATGAGCAGTTCTTC; CDR3 protein: CASSLLAGGPYNEQFF
CDR3 length: 12; V gene: TRBV2; D gene: TRBD1; clone size: .; J gene: TRBJ2-5; CDR3 DNA: TGTGCCAGCAGTGTTACAGGGGAGAACCAGTACTTC; CDR3 protein: CASSVTGENQYF
CDR3 length: 16; V gene: TRBV2; D gene: TRBD1; clone size: .; J gene: TRBJ1-4; CDR3 DNA: TGTGCCAGCAGTGAAGGAGAGGGACAGGGGAATGAAAAACTGTTTTTT; CDR3 protein: CASSEGEGQGNEKLFF
CDR3 length: 14; V gene: TRBV5-1; D gene: .; clone size: .; J gene: TRBJ1-2; CDR3 DNA: TGCGCCAGCAGCTTGGAAGCAGGGGTCTATGGCTACACCTTC; CDR3 protein: CASSLEAGVYGYTF
CDR3 length: 15; V gene: TRBV6-5; D gene: .; clone size: .; J gene: TRBJ1-4; CDR3 DNA: TGTGCCAGCGGAGATGGGGGACGCGCCGGGGGAAAACTGTTTTTT; CDR3 protein: CASGDGGRAGGKLFF
CDR3 length: 18; V gene: TRBV5-1; D gene: TRBD2; clone size: .; J gene: TRBJ2-1; CDR3 DNA: TGCGCCAGCAGCTTGGAAGTTATTAGCGGGGGGGTCTACAATGAGCAGTTCTTC; CDR3 protein: CASSLEVISGGVYNEQFF
CDR3 length: 13; V gene: TRBV29-1; D gene: TRBD1; clone size: few; J gene: TRBJ2-5; CDR3 DNA: TGCAGCGTTGGACAGGGGGCTGCCGAGACCCAGTACTTC; CDR3 protein: CSVGQGAAETQYF
CDR3 length: 12; V gene: TRBV12-3/TRBV12-4; D gene: .; clone size: .; J gene: TRBJ1-4; CDR3 DNA: TGTGCCAGCAGTTTAGTTGAGGAAAAACTGTTTTTT; CDR3 protein: CASSLVEEKLFF
CDR3 length: 17; V gene: TRBV15; D gene: TRBD2; clone size: .; J gene: TRBJ2-3; CDR3 DNA: TGTGCCACCAGCAGAGAAGGGACTAGCGGGGCGTCAGATACGCAGTATTTT; CDR3 protein: CATSREGTSGASDTQYF
CDR3 length: 14; V gene: TRBV6-6; D gene: TRBD2; clone size: .; J gene: TRBJ2-4; CDR3 DNA: TGTGCCAGCAGTAGTAGCGGGGTCAAAAACATTCAGTACTTC; CDR3 protein: CASSSSGVKNIQYF
CDR3 length: 17; V gene: TRBV10-2; D gene: TRBD2; clone size: .; J gene: TRBJ2-5; CDR3 DNA: TGCGCCAGCACCCTTGGAGGGCTAGCGGGGGGGCAAGAGACCCAGTACTTC; CDR3 protein: CASTLGGLAGGQETQYF
CDR3 length: 15; V gene: TRBV5-6; D gene: .; clone size: .; J gene: TRBJ1-2; CDR3 DNA: TGTGCCAGCAGCTTGGACAGGGATGAAGACTATGGCTACACCTTC; CDR3 protein: CASSLDRDEDYGYTF
CDR3 length: 14; V gene: TRBV6-6; D gene: TRBD1; clone size: .; J gene: TRBJ1-2; CDR3 DNA: TGTGCCAGCGACAGGGGGCTAGAGGACTATGGCTACACCTTC; CDR3 protein: CASDRGLEDYGYTF
CDR3 length: 18; V gene: TRBV11-2; D gene: TRBD1; clone size: .; J gene: TRBJ2-3; CDR3 DNA: TGTGCCAGCAGCCCATGGGTTGGGACAGGGGGCGAGCAAGATACGCAGTATTTT; CDR3 protein: CASSPWVGTGGEQDTQYF
CDR3 length: 15; V gene: TRBV19; D gene: .; clone size: .; J gene: TRBJ1-5; CDR3 DNA: TGTGCCAGTAGTTCCCCCCCGTATAGCAATCAGCCCCAGCATTTT; CDR3 protein: CASSSPPYSNQPQHF
CDR3 length: 15; V gene: TRBV6-1; D gene: .; clone size: .; J gene: TRBJ1-6; CDR3 DNA: TGTGCCAGCAGTGAAATGGGGCCCCGTAATTCACCCCTCCACTTT; CDR3 protein: CASSEMGPRNSPLHF
CDR3 length: 14; V gene: TRBV7-2; D gene: TRBD2; clone size: .; J gene: TRBJ2-1; CDR3 DNA: TGTGCCAGCAGCCGTAGCGGGGGGGCCAATGAGCAGTTCTTC; CDR3 protein: CASSRSGGANEQFF
CDR3 length: 16; V gene: TRBV5-8; D gene: .; clone size: .; J gene: TRBJ1-1; CDR3 DNA: TGTGCCAGCAGCTTGCCAGGGATTATTCCGAACACTGAAGCTTTCTTT; CDR3 protein: CASSLPGIIPNTEAFF
CDR3 length: 13; V gene: TRBV28; D gene: .; clone size: .; J gene: TRBJ1-2; CDR3 DNA: TGTGCCAGCAGTCGAACTAATCGCTATGGCTACACCTTC; CDR3 protein: CASSRTNRYGYTF
CDR3 length: 15; V gene: TRBV3-1/TRBV3-2; D gene: TRBD1; clone size: .; J gene: TRBJ1-2; CDR3 DNA: TGTGCCAGCAGCCAAGGGGACAGGGGGCGCCGGGGCTACACCTTC; CDR3 protein: CASSQGDRGRRGYTF
CDR3 length: 16; V gene: TRBV7-9; D gene: TRBD2; clone size: .; J gene: TRBJ2-5; CDR3 DNA: TGTGCCAGCAGCTCTCTAGCGGGGGGCTATAAAGAGACCCAGTACTTC; CDR3 protein: CASSSLAGGYKETQYF
CDR3 length: 14; V gene: TRBV6-5; D gene: TRBD2; clone size: .; J gene: TRBJ2-7; CDR3 DNA: TGTGCCAGCACGCCGAGGGCTACGGGGGGCGAGCAGTACTTC; CDR3 protein: CASTPRATGGEQYF
CDR3 length: 14; V gene: TRBV29-1; D gene: TRBD2; clone size: .; J gene: TRBJ2-3; CDR3 DNA: TGCAGCGTTGAAGGTCTAGCGGCCCCAGATACGCAGTATTTT; CDR3 protein: CSVEGLAAPDTQYF
CDR3 length: 14; V gene: TRBV6-6; D gene: TRBD1; clone size: few; J gene: TRBJ1-4; CDR3 DNA: TGTGCCAGCATCGACAGGGGGCTAAGTGAAAAACTGTTTTTT; CDR3 protein: CASIDRGLSEKLFF
CDR3 length: 15; V gene: TRBV6-2/TRBV6-3; D gene: .; clone size: once; J gene: TRBJ1-3; CDR3 DNA: TGTGCCAGCAGTCGACCAGGGGCGACTGGAAACACCATATATTTT; CDR3 protein: CASSRPGATGNTIYF